Below, 4 T cell receptor beta chains from the same sample are listed, as sequenced in a study of PD-1 blockade in classical Hodgkin lymphoma. Each and every patient relapsed after autologous stem cell transplantation, and patients got differing brentuximab vedotin exposure. Produced via immunoSEQ multiplex PCR; TCRdb's table is partial and in-frame only. The table records under 95,000 clones, 85% to 95% of them present only once. The starting material was peripheral blood mononuclear cells (PBMCs), obtained at baseline. The receptors derive from a human donor with classical Hodgkin lymphoma.

The CDR3: CATTGVGAKNIQYF. CDR3 nucleotide sequence: TGTGCCACCACAGGGGTGGGGGCCAAAAACATTCAGTACTTC. V and J are TRBV15 and TRBJ2-4; TRBD1 might be the D (6 bases). Germline CDR1 is LNHNV and CDR2 is YYDKDF (reference sequence). The V and J ends lost 7 bases and 1 base respectively, with 11 bases between them. This CDR3 comprises 14 residues.

The rearrangement uses TRBV15 and TRBJ2-1, with 8 bases identical to TRBD2. The CDR3 contains 15 residues. Germline CDR1 and CDR2: LNHNV and YYDKDF (reference sequence). The V segment lost 3 bases and the J segment 0 bases; nucleotides outside the gene matches: 1. The CDR3 protein is CATSSGGASYNEQFF. The CDR3 coding sequence is TGTGCCACCAGCAGCGGGGGGGCCTCCTACAATGAGCAGTTCTTC.

V usage is TRBV19 and J usage is TRBJ2-1; D is ambiguous. Germline loops: CDR1 LNHDA, CDR2 SQIVND (reference sequence). This CDR3 is 17 amino acids long. Trimming removed 1 base at V and 4 bases at J, with 17 bases between. The DNA of the CDR3 is TGTGCCAGTAGTATAGGTTTTGCGGCGGTGGGGTACAATGAGCAGTTCTTC. Its translation: CASSIGFAAVGYNEQFF. Looking up the rest from reference TRBV19 and TRBJ2-1 gives the full variable domain: DGGITQSPKYLFRKEGQNVTLSCEQNLNHDAMYWYRQDPGQGLRLIYYSQIVNDFQKGDIAEGYSVSREKKESFPLTVTSAQKNPTAFYLCASSIGFAAVGYNEQFFGPGTRLTVL.

This chain connects TRBV6-6 to TRBJ2-5, with TRBD2 matching over 7 bases. The V and J ends lost 6 bases and 2 bases, in that order; junction bases with no gene match: 0. Germline V gives CDR1 MNHNY, CDR2 SVGAGI (reference sequence). The CDR3 runs to 12 residues. Written as DNA, the CDR3 is TGTGCCAGCAGGCGGGAGCAAGAGACCCAGTACTTC. Amino acid sequence: CASRREQETQYF.